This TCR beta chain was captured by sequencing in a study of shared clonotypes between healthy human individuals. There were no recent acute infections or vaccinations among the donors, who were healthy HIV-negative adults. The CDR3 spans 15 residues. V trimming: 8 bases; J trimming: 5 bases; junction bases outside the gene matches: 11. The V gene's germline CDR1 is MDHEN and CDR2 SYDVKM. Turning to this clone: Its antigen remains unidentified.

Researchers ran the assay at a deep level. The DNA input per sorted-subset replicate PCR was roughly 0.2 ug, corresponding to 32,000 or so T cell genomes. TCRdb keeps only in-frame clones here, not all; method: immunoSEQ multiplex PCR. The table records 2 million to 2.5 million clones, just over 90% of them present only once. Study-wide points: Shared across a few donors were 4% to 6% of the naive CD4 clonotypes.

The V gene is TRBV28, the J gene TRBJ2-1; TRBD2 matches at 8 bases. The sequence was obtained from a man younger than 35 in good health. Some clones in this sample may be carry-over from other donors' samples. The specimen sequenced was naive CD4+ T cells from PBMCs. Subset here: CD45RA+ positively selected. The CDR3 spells CASVGGGSGDNEQFF. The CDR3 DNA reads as TGTGCCAGCGTGGGCGGGGGGAGCGGGGACAATGAGCAGTTCTTC.